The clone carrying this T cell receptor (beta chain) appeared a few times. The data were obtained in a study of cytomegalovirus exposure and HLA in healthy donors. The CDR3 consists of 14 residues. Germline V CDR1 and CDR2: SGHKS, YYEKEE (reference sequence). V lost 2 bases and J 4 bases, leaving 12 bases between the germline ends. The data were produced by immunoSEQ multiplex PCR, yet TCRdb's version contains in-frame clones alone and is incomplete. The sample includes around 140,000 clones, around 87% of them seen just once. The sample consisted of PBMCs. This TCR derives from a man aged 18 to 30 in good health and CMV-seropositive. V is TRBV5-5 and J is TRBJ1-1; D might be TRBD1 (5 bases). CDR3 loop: CASSFRQGPTEAFF. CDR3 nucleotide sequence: TGTGCCAGCAGCTTCCGTCAGGGCCCCACTGAAGCTTTCTTT.